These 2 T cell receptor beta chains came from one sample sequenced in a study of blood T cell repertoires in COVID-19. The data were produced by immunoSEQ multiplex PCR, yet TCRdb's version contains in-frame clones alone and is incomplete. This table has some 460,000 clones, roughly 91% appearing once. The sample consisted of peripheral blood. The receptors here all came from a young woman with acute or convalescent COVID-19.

The CDR3 DNA follows: TGTGCCAGCAGTTCGGGGGGCCTCACCGGGGAGCTGTTTTTT. Translation: CASSSGGLTGELFF. V and J are TRBV5-6 and TRBJ2-2, with D maybe TRBD2 (7 bases). The CDR3 extends over 14 amino acids. Trimming cost V 5 bases and J 4 bases, with 12 bases left between them. Germline lookup yields CDR1 SGHDT and CDR2 YYEEEE.

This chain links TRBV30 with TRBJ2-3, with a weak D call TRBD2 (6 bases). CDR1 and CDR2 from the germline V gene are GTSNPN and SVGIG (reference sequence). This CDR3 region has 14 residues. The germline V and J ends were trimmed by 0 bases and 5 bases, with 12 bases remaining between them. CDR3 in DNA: TGTGCCTGGAGTGTATGGGGGGTGGGAGATACGCAGTATTTT. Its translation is CAWSVWGVGDTQYF.